The T cell receptor beta chain under discussion was sequenced for a study of beta chain features in type 1 diabetes. Study summary: The examined sorted cells totaled fewer than 140 million across samples. Study outcomes and limitations: Researchers report that Type 1 diabetes patients had moderately but significantly shorter TCRB CDR3s across all four CD4+ subsets.

CDR1 and CDR2 (germline): MNHEY, SVGAGI. This CDR3 has 15 residues. V lost 0 bases, J lost 5 bases, and 13 bases lay in between. The investigators reverse transcribed all of the isolated RNA, so they sequenced expressed TCRB transcripts. The repertoire was sequenced with immunoSEQ multiplex PCR; TCRdb's copy has only in-frame clones and lacks some. The repertoire holds about 640,000 clones, with over 10% as singletons. CD45RO/CCR7/CD25/CD127/CD95/CD27 staining was used to isolate CD4+ naive, central memory, regulatory and stem cell-like memory cells by sorting. As for this clone: Its antigen remains unknown.

The source of this sequence is a man aged 30 to 45 with type 1 diabetes. The sample comprised naive CD4+ T cells from blood. The chain links TRBV6-5 to TRBJ1-1; D is unclear. DNA of the CDR3: TGTGCCAGCAGTTACTCCGTTTCGGGGAAAACTGAAGCTTTCTTT. It codes for CASSYSVSGKTEAFF.